What follows describes a single T cell receptor beta chain. This entry belongs to a study of shared T cell receptors in the human thymus. The CDR3 length is 14 residues. Germline lookup yields CDR1 MNHEY and CDR2 SMNVEV (reference sequence). V trimming: 5 bases; J trimming: 6 bases; junction bases outside the gene matches: 8. Method: immunoSEQ multiplex PCR; TCRdb's copy keeps in-frame clones and lacks some. The sample lists around 340,000 clones; roughly 94% were seen once. The receptor comes from a human donor. The chain joins TRBV27 to TRBJ1-2; 8 positions match TRBD1. Sequencing was carried out using thymocytes. The CDR3 DNA is TGTGCCAGCAGTCCAGGACAGGGTAGCCATGGCTACACCTTC. Translation: CASSPGQGSHGYTF.